The TCR beta chain described here comes from a study of naive and memory T cell subsets (dated by TCRdb to 2016 to 2017). Study-level background: The figure summarizing the skin biopsy and whole blood samples listed about ten blood donors, 7 tuberculin skin test biopsies and 3 saline control biopsies. PCR2 was typically a SYBR Green qPCR stopped at a set threshold; low-input samples could instead use end-point PCR (approximately 6 cycles). As previously described, skin biopsies were taken from tuberculin skin test sites or from saline-injected control sites and processed for RNA extraction.

The research as a whole found: The larger number of TCRs at tuberculin skin test sites was interpreted as T cell infiltration of a delayed type IV hypersensitivity reaction. The RNA-based method was acknowledged as potentially sensitive to TCR transcript changes with T cell activation and differentiation. The paper did not give details of skin biopsy collection and RNA processing, instead referencing earlier studies for those details. TCR sequences were reportedly obtained from both types of skin biopsy, with many more TCRs found at tuberculin skin test sites.

In the paper's terms, the treatment or condition label means: skin biopsy from PPD injection site in Mantoux-positive individual. The study described a robust, sensitive protocol for amplifying, sequencing and analyzing TCRs, using 3' ligation of a UMI-containing oligonucleotide to TCR cDNA. Tuberculin skin test biopsies came from sites injected with PPD in individuals with a positive Mantoux test. Total RNA was treated with RQ1 DNase, without cell sorting, prior to reverse transcription, with an input of about 1 to 1000 ng being targeted. To check how robust the pipeline was in samples where T cells make up a minority population, libraries were built from skin biopsies and whole blood. In its sample, this clonotype was seen many times. What antigen it recognizes has not been identified. No base quality information exists; no much larger clone differs at one position. Library construction relied on UMI-ligation and nested PCR. The ligated cDNA was amplified by four rounds of PCR, in which nested alpha and beta constant region primers were used together with the SP2 primer. TCR RNA was reverse transcribed with SuperScript IV using alpha and beta constant region primers for the blood and skin samples. Using T4 RNA ligase 1, an oligonucleotide carrying both the Illumina SP2 primer and a UMI was ligated onto the 3' end of the cDNA. The 12-nucleotide UMI consisted of two random hexamers with an eight-base spacer between the hexamers to prevent hairpin formation. From the second PCR onward, TCR alpha and beta chain libraries were processed separately, and dual indexing was applied for multiplexing. After pooling, the indexed libraries were analyzed by capillary electrophoresis and sequenced on either an Illumina MiSeq or NextSeq. To boost base diversity and improve cluster recognition, PhiX DNA at about 5-7.5% was spiked into the libraries. From the authors' description of their analysis: Demultiplexor took UMIs from read 2, joined the UMIs to the TCR sequence from read 1, and separated reads according to sample indices. V and J genes and V-J junctions were identified by Decombinator, which gave every TCR a five-part identifier that included V and J deletions. Collapsinator used UMIs to correct sequencing errors and PCR amplification heterogeneity, producing a UMI-based abundance for each TCR. CDR3Translator converted identifiers to nucleotide sequence, translated to amino acids, and extracted CDR3 regions using terminal motifs. After normalization to the amount of input RNA, error-corrected alpha and beta TCR counts from blood and skin were compared. TCRdb trimmed the raw reads at Q25, called clones with MiXCR and kept productive beta chains. Entries are consolidated by CDR3 protein sequence, retaining the most common genes and DNA. The V and J calls were not made by the authors but by TCRdb's processing. The sample records tens of thousands of distinct CDR3 sequences, roughly 9.6% of which are singletons. The ten top clones hold roughly 3.9% of the sample.

The receptor was derived from an adult in good health. Sequencing used skin, obtained from a tuberculin skin test site.

The CDR3 protein sequence reads: CSALDGQGRYNEQFF. The nucleotide sequence reads as follows: TGCAGTGCTTTGGACGGACAGGGGCGCTACAATGAGCAGTTCTTC. This chain is built from TRBV20-1 and TRBJ2-1; 9 bases in the middle match TRBD1. CDR1 and CDR2, per the germline V gene (reference sequence), are DFQATT and SNEGSKA. Including cysteine and phenylalanine, the CDR3 has 15 amino acids. The entry retains the CDR3 DNA only, 45 bases that are in frame from base 1. V is trimmed back by 5 bases and J by 3 bases, and the junction contains 8 bases that no gene match accounts for.